The next 21 T cell receptor beta chains were all read from a single sample in a study of monozygotic twins with inflammatory bowel disease. TCRdb reprocessed the 5' RACE reads, keeping one entry per CDR3 protein, no DNA. Here the sample table reports about 210,000 distinct CDR3 sequences. Material for sequencing was blood. These receptors were collected from a human donor with ulcerative colitis or Crohn's disease, or a healthy co-twin of an affected twin (not recorded which).

The chain is built from TRBV10-3 and TRBJ1-2. Germline CDR1 and CDR2: ENHRY and SYGVKD. The CDR3 covers 15 residues. The chain's CDR3 is CAISDTGPSVDGYTF.

The chain carries TRBV19 and TRBJ2-1. This CDR3 contains 11 residues. The germline V gene encodes CDR1 LNHDA and CDR2 SQIVND (reference sequence). CDR3 protein: CASSIGPEQFF. Together with reference TRBV19 and TRBJ2-1, the CDR3 gives the full variable domain: DGGITQSPKYLFRKEGQNVTLSCEQNLNHDAMYWYRQDPGQGLRLIYYSQIVNDFQKGDIAEGYSVSREKKESFPLTVTSAQKNPTAFYLCASSIGPEQFFGPGTRLTVL.

This chain links TRBV27 with TRBJ1-5; TCRdb's D gene call, TRBD1, goes unchecked for lack of DNA. Germline V gene lookup returns CDR1 MNHEY and CDR2 SMNVEV (reference sequence). The CDR3 extends over 16 amino acids. The CDR3 loop reads CASSLWDRDGNQPQHF.

The chain is built from TRBV29-1 and TRBJ2-7; TCRdb outputs TRBD1, but without DNA this stays unchecked. Germline V gene sequence: CDR1 SQVTM, CDR2 ANQGSEA. This CDR3 comprises 12 residues. CDR3 loop: CSAGAGSYEQYF.

V usage is TRBV5-1 and J usage is TRBJ2-4. Per the germline V gene, CDR1 is SGHRS and CDR2 is YFSETQ. This CDR3 is 14 amino acids long. This chain's CDR3 is CASSLVVGENIQYF. The full variable domain, rest sourced from reference TRBV5-1 and TRBJ2-4, is KAGVTQTPRYLIKTRGQQVTLSCSPISGHRSVSWYQQTPGQGLQFLFEYFSETQRNKGNFPGRFSGRQFSNSRSEMNVSTLELGDSALYLCASSLVVGENIQYFGAGTRLSVL.

The CDR3 sequence is CASSLVGTGELFF. J is TRBJ2-2 and V is TRBV11-3. Germline V CDR1 and CDR2: SGHNT, YENEEA. CDR3 length equals 13 residues.

The chain employs TRBV20-1 and TRBJ2-3; the D gene TCRdb calls, TRBD1, cannot be checked with no DNA. This CDR3 contains 12 residues. Germline CDR1 DFQATT, CDR2 SNEGSKA (reference sequence). The CDR3 is CSAEQGVDTQYF.

The rearrangement joins TRBV5-1 to TRBJ1-1. This CDR3 spans 13 amino acids. Per germline, CDR1 SGHRS and CDR2 YFSETQ. CDR3 sequence reads: CASSLRAAGKAFF.

The chain is built from TRBV12-3 or TRBV12-4 and TRBJ2-3; checking the TCRdb D call of TRBD1 is not possible without DNA. The CDR3 extends over 15 amino acids. The CDR3 spells CASTWIRGETDTQYF.

This sequence joins TRBV7-8 and TRBJ1-6; the D gene TCRdb calls, TRBD1, cannot be checked with no DNA. The CDR3 runs to 17 residues. Germline CDR1 and CDR2: SGHVS and FQNEAQ. The CDR3 spells CASSPRPRDSHNSPLHF.

V is TRBV7-2 and J is TRBJ1-6; TCRdb indicates TRBD1, and absent DNA this call remains unverified. CDR1 is SGHTA and CDR2 is FQGNSA in the germline V gene. CDR3 length: 15 amino acids. CDR3 loop: CASSGRQGSNSPLHF.

The chain is built from TRBV5-1 and TRBJ2-4; TCRdb returns TRBD2, unconfirmable since there is no DNA. Germline V gene lookup returns CDR1 SGHRS and CDR2 YFSETQ. The CDR3 has 16 residues. The chain's CDR3 is CASSSRGGTVRNIQYF.

This chain links TRBV12-3 or TRBV12-4 with TRBJ1-2; TCRdb's assignment of TRBD1 cannot be checked, as there is no DNA. This CDR3 has 14 amino acids. The CDR3 loop reads CASSLAGAGDGYTF.

The CDR3 region is CSVTRGDPYEQYF. The genes are TRBV29-1 and TRBJ2-7; TCRdb names TRBD2, which stays unverified in the absence of DNA. The V gene's germline CDR1 is SQVTM and CDR2 ANQGSEA. The CDR3 covers 13 residues.

This chain connects TRBV20-1 to TRBJ2-1; as DNA is missing, the TRBD1 call by TCRdb cannot be tested. Germline V gene sequence: CDR1 DFQATT, CDR2 SNEGSKA (reference sequence). The CDR3 has 15 residues. The CDR3 here is CSARAQEGVYNEQFF.

The rearrangement uses TRBV12-3 or TRBV12-4 and TRBJ2-1; absent DNA, TCRdb's TRBD1 call cannot be checked. There are 14 residues in the CDR3. CDR3 region: CASSKGVGEGVLFF.

This rearrangement joins TRBV27 to TRBJ2-3; the TCRdb D gene call, TRBD1, has no DNA to confirm it. Germline V lookup: CDR1 MNHEY, CDR2 SMNVEV (reference sequence). The CDR3 has 13 residues. This CDR3 reads CASSLGGPDTQYF.

The chain joins TRBV7-9 to TRBJ2-7; TCRdb proposes TRBD1, but this gene call is untestable without DNA. Germline V gene lookup returns CDR1 SEHNR and CDR2 FQNEAQ (reference sequence). The CDR3 covers 13 residues. CDR3 amino acids: CASRPGQTYEQYF.

The gene calls are TRBV6-5 and TRBJ1-2; the D call from TCRdb, TRBD1, cannot be confirmed without DNA. The CDR3 is 14 residues long. Germline loops: CDR1 MNHEY, CDR2 SVGAGI. The chain's CDR3 is CASSYNRRAHGYTF.

This chain connects TRBV2 to TRBJ2-7; the TCRdb call, TRBD1, lacks DNA for checking. Looked up from germline, CDR1 is SNHLY and CDR2 is FYNNEI. This CDR3 is built from 15 residues. The CDR3 loop reads CASSPGTGYSYEQYF.

CDR3 region: CASSQSPGIPLTDTQYF. The chain joins TRBV4-1 to TRBJ2-3; TCRdb outputs TRBD1, but without DNA this stays unchecked. Germline CDR1 is MGHRA and CDR2 is YSYEKL. The CDR3 is 17 residues long.